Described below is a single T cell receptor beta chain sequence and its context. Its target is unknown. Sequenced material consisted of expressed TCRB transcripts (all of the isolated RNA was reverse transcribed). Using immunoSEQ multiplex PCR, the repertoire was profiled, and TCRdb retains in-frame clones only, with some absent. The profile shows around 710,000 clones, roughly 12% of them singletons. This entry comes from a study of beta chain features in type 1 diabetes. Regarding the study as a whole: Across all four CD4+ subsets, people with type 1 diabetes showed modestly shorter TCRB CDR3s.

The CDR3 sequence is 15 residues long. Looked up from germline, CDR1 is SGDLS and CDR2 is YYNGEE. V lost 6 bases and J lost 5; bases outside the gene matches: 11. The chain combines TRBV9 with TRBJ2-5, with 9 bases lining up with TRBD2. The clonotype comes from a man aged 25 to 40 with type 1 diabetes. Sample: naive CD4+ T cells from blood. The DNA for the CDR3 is TGTGCCAGCACTCTTAGCGGGGGCCCCCGTGAGACCCAGTACTTC. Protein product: CASTLSGGPRETQYF.